Listed below are T cell receptor beta chains from one sample, sequenced in a study of regulatory T cells in long-lasting Graves disease. One entry per CDR3 protein results from TCRdb running MiXCR on the multiplex PCR reads. The sample records hundreds of thousands of distinct CDR3 sequences, 15% to 20% being singletons. The same sample was also used in a study of T cells in Graves' hyperthyroidism and ophthalmopathy.

The sample here was peripheral blood mononuclear cells (PBMCs), taken at new diagnosis, from a patient treated with antithyroid drugs. The receptors derive from a woman aged 40-60 years with Graves disease. The CDR3 runs from the conserved cysteine through the conserved F or W. The D gene is left open where the match is weak. A clone size is listed for some rows: how often the clone was seen (once, few, many), or a class if it is expanded.

.,TRBJ1-2,.,TRBV6-9,15,TGTGCCAGCAGTTACTCTACCAGGGGCTGGTATGGCTACACCTTC,CASSYSTRGWYGYTF
.,TRBJ2-1,TRBD2,TRBV20-1,22,TGCAGTGCTAGTGGACGACTGACTAGCGGGGGGCTAACGATCCAAGCGATAGATGAGCAGTTCTTC,CSASGRLTSGGLTIQAIDEQFF
few,TRBJ2-5,.,TRBV3-1,16,TGTGCCAGCAGCCCTTTAGGGACAACGACACTAGAGACCCAGTACTTC,CASSPLGTTTLETQYF
many,TRBJ2-3,TRBD2,TRBV27,19,TGTGCCAGCAGTGTAAACCGCCTGACTAGCGGGGGTAGCACAGATACGCAGTATTTT,CASSVNRLTSGGSTDTQYF
many,TRBJ2-7,.,TRBV9,14,TGTGCCAGCAGCGTAGGGGTACGGAGCTACGAGCAGTACTTC,CASSVGVRSYEQYF
few,TRBJ2-2,.,TRBV5-1,17,TGCGCCAGCAGCACTACGTATACAGTGGGGACGGCCGGGGAGCTGTTTTTT,CASSTTYTVGTAGELFF
many,TRBJ1-5,.,TRBV15,11,TGTGCCACCAGCAGAGATGGTGTAGGGCATTTT,CATSRDGVGHF
many,TRBJ2-7,.,TRBV18,12,TGTGCCAGCAGCTTAGGTTCGGACGAGCAGTACTTC,CASSLGSDEQYF
many,TRBJ2-7,TRBD1,TRBV12-3/TRBV12-4,14,TGTGCCAGCAGGAAAGGGACAGAGGGTTACGAGCAGTACTTC,CASRKGTEGYEQYF
.,TRBJ1-6,.,TRBV19,13,TGTGCCAGTAGTATAGTAGATAATTCACCCCTCCACTTT,CASSIVDNSPLHF
few,TRBJ2-5,.,TRBV6-9,13,TGTGCCAGCAGTTATGCAGGCCAAGAGACCCAGTACTTC,CASSYAGQETQYF
few,TRBJ1-4,.,TRBV7-9,12,TGTGCCGGCAGGCAAAGTAATGAAAAACTGTTTTTT,CAGRQSNEKLFF
many,TRBJ1-4,TRBD1,TRBV3-1,16,TGTGCCAGCAGCCGAGGACTACAGGGGCTTAATGAAAAACTGTTTTTT,CASSRGLQGLNEKLFF
many,TRBJ2-3,.,TRBV7-6,15,TGTGCCAGCAGCTTGGGTTCCCAAAGCACAGATACGCAGTATTTT,CASSLGSQSTDTQYF
few,TRBJ1-5,.,TRBV18,15,TGTGCCAGCTCACCTAGGAGCTCCAGGGATCAGCCCCAGCATTTT,CASSPRSSRDQPQHF
.,TRBJ2-1,.,TRBV7-9,11,TGTGCCAGCTGCGCTAGCGTGGAGCAGTTCTTC,CASCASVEQFF
many,TRBJ2-1,.,TRBV11-1,14,TGTGCCAGCAGCCTGCACAGGGTGGCTAATGAGCAGTTCTTC,CASSLHRVANEQFF
many,TRBJ2-2,.,TRBV3-1,13,TGTGCCAGCAGCCGCGACAGGCCCGGGGAGCTGTTTTTT,CASSRDRPGELFF
.,TRBJ2-3,.,TRBV9,14,TGTGCCAGCAGCGTACAAAGGGGAAGGGATACGCAGTATTTT,CASSVQRGRDTQYF
many,TRBJ2-1,.,TRBV30,14,TGTGCCTGGAGTTCCCGTAGCTCCTACAATGAGCAGTTCTTC,CAWSSRSSYNEQFF
.,TRBJ2-1,.,TRBV7-9,14,TGTGCCAGCAGCCGGCTCGCGGGTTACAATGAGCAGTTCTTC,CASSRLAGYNEQFF
few,TRBJ2-5,TRBD2,TRBV19,15,TGTGCCAGTAGTTTCACCGGGGGGGGGGTGGAGACCCAGTACTTC,CASSFTGGGVETQYF
many,TRBJ1-1,.,TRBV10-2,13,TGCGCCAGCAGGCACTTCTGGAACACTGAAGCTTTCTTT,CASRHFWNTEAFF
few,TRBJ2-3,.,TRBV5-1,14,TGCGCCAGCAGCCACGACAGGGCGGGGGATACGCAGTATTTT,CASSHDRAGDTQYF
many,TRBJ2-7,.,TRBV6-1,13,TGTGCCAGCAGTATGGACCTCTCCTACGAGCAGTACTTC,CASSMDLSYEQYF
few,TRBJ1-3,.,TRBV6-1,13,TGTGCCAGCAGCTCGACAGCTGGAAACACCATATATTTT,CASSSTAGNTIYF
.,TRBJ2-1,.,TRBV5-6,14,TGTGCCAGCAGCTTGGCTGGGGCCTACAATGAGCAGTTCTTC,CASSLAGAYNEQFF
many,TRBJ1-3,.,TRBV18,16,TGTGCCAGCTCACCACAGGACTCCGGGTCTGGAAACACCATATATTTT,CASSPQDSGSGNTIYF
.,TRBJ1-2,TRBD1,TRBV12-3/TRBV12-4,14,TGTGCCAGCAGTGGCTTGACAGGGAGTGGTGGCTACACCTTC,CASSGLTGSGGYTF
many,TRBJ2-7,.,TRBV6-1,14,TGTACCAGCAGCCAGCCCCAGGGGAAGGGAGAGCAGTACTTC,CTSSQPQGKGEQYF
many,TRBJ1-1,.,TRBV12-3/TRBV12-4,13,TGTGCCAGCAGCTTCGCCACGAGGTCTGAAGCTTTCTTT,CASSFATRSEAFF
.,TRBJ1-1,TRBD1,TRBV10-3,15,TGTGCCATCAGCTCCGGGACAGTTCTGAACACTGAAGCTTTCTTT,CAISSGTVLNTEAFF
many,TRBJ1-1,.,TRBV15,16,TGTGCCACCAGCAGAGTGTTTCTGGGGGCCTACACTGAAGCTTTCTTT,CATSRVFLGAYTEAFF
many,TRBJ1-6,.,TRBV2,15,TGTGCCAGCACGAATGGGAGGGGTAACAATTCACCCCTCCACTTT,CASTNGRGNNSPLHF
many,TRBJ1-1,.,TRBV27,15,TGTGCCAGCAGTTTAGCCGGGTCCCAGAACACTGAAGCTTTCTTT,CASSLAGSQNTEAFF
.,TRBJ1-6,TRBD1,TRBV19,14,TGTGCCAGTAGTATATTCAAGGGGGCTTCACCCCTCCACTTT,CASSIFKGASPLHF
many,TRBJ2-1,TRBD2,TRBV20-1,15,TGCAGTGCTAGGATGACTAGCGGGGGCTACAATGAGCAGTTCTTC,CSARMTSGGYNEQFF
few,TRBJ1-2,.,TRBV19,13,TGTGCCAGTAGTATTAGAGGGAACTATGGCTACACCTTC,CASSIRGNYGYTF
many,TRBJ2-7,TRBD2,TRBV12-3/TRBV12-4,14,TGTGCCAGCAGGCTAGCGGGGGGAAACTACGAGCAGTACTTC,CASRLAGGNYEQYF